A selection of T cell receptor beta chains follows, all from one sample in a study of cytomegalovirus exposure and HLA in healthy donors. Profiled with immunoSEQ multiplex PCR; TCRdb holds only in-frame clones, not every one. The data hold around 75,000 clones, with 78% observed a single time. Sequenced: PBMCs. The origin of the receptors is a man in his forties or fifties in good health and CMV-seronegative. CDR3s include the opening cysteine and the closing phenylalanine or tryptophan. D genes are given only for firm matches. Expanded clones get a size class; other rows say once, few or many, or leave the size out.

clone size	V gene	J gene	D gene	CDR3 DNA	CDR3 protein
.	TRBV6-5	TRBJ2-7	.	TGTGCCAGCAGTTATCGGTGGCAGGGCGGTTACGAGCAGTACTTC	CASSYRWQGGYEQYF
.	TRBV25-1	TRBJ1-4	.	TGTGCCAGCAGTGAATTTTCGACAGGCTATAATGAAAAACTGTTTTTT	CASSEFSTGYNEKLFF
few	TRBV2	TRBJ2-7	.	TGTGCCAGCCACGGTCGCGAACGTTCCTACGAGCAGTACTTC	CASHGRERSYEQYF
.	TRBV5-6	TRBJ2-7	.	TGTGCCAGCAGCTGGGGGGGCAGGGTGGTCTACGAGCAGTACTTC	CASSWGGRVVYEQYF
.	TRBV5-6	TRBJ1-2	TRBD1	TGTGCCAGCAGGGGGGACAGGGCTTACTATGGCTACACCTTC	CASRGDRAYYGYTF
.	TRBV7-3	TRBJ2-7	.	TGTGCCAGCAGCTTAACACAGGGTCACGAGCAGTACTTC	CASSLTQGHEQYF
.	TRBV19	TRBJ2-7	.	TGTGCCAGTAGTTCGTGGACACCCTACCACGAGCAGTACTTC	CASSSWTPYHEQYF
.	TRBV7-9	TRBJ1-4	TRBD1	TGTGCCAGCAGCCCTAGGAGGGGACAGGGCTTCGAAAAACTGTTTTTT	CASSPRRGQGFEKLFF
.	TRBV25-1	TRBJ1-1	TRBD1	TGTGCCAGCAGCCGAGGGACAGTGAACACTGAAGCTTTCTTT	CASSRGTVNTEAFF
.	TRBV10-3	TRBJ2-7	TRBD1	TGTGCCATCAGCGCCGACAGGGACGAGCAGTACTTC	CAISADRDEQYF
.	TRBV14	TRBJ1-4	.	TGTGCCAGCAGCCAAGGGGGGGGGCTTCATGAAAAACTGTTTTTT	CASSQGGGLHEKLFF
once	TRBV6-5	TRBJ1-6	.	TGTGCCAGCAGTTACTCCGGGAACTCCTATAATTCACCCCTCCACTTT	CASSYSGNSYNSPLHF
.	TRBV5-1	TRBJ1-2	.	TGCGCCAGCAGCTTGGAATCAGGGTGGAATGGCTACACCTTC	CASSLESGWNGYTF
.	TRBV29-1	TRBJ2-2	.	TGCAGCGTTGAATTTGGCTCAAGGGGAACCGGGGAGCTGTTTTTT	CSVEFGSRGTGELFF
.	TRBV7-9	TRBJ2-5	.	TGTTCCGCCGGCCAGGGAAAGTACCAAGAGACCCAGTACTTC	CSAGQGKYQETQYF
.	TRBV6-5	TRBJ2-7	.	TGTGCCAGCAGCCAGGCATTGGCCCAAGGCGAGCAGTACTTC	CASSQALAQGEQYF
.	TRBV10-1	TRBJ2-1	.	TGCGCCAGCAGTTACGAACAGAAATCAGGGCTTAGAGAGCAGTTCTTC	CASSYEQKSGLREQFF
.	TRBV6-1	TRBJ1-2	TRBD1	TGTGCCAGCAGTGAAGAAGGGACAGGGTCGCGCGGCTACACCTTC	CASSEEGTGSRGYTF
.	TRBV7-2	TRBJ1-2	.	TGTGCCAGCAGCTTAGTTGGGGGCGCGGACTATGGCTACACCTTC	CASSLVGGADYGYTF
.	TRBV18	TRBJ1-5	TRBD1	TGTGCCAGCTCACCACCCGGGGCAGGGGGCGGTCAGCCCCAGCATTTT	CASSPPGAGGGQPQHF
.	TRBV19	TRBJ1-2	.	TGTGCCAGTAGTATAGTAGCAGCCTCTGGCTACACCTTC	CASSIVAASGYTF
.	TRBV5-1	TRBJ1-4	TRBD1	TGCGCCAGCAGCTCCAGGGGGCGAGTCGAAAAACTGTTTTTT	CASSSRGRVEKLFF
.	TRBV2	TRBJ2-2	TRBD1	TGTGCCAGCAGTAAGCCGGGACAGGGGTACACCGGGGAGCTGTTTTTT	CASSKPGQGYTGELFF
.	TRBV7-8	TRBJ1-4	.	TGTGCCAGCAGCCCGGGACACTATAAAAAACTGTTTTTT	CASSPGHYKKLFF
once	TRBV6-5	TRBJ1-2	.	TGTGCCAGCAGTATAACAGGAGTAGCTAACTATGGCTACACCTTC	CASSITGVANYGYTF
once	TRBV28	TRBJ2-3	TRBD1	TGTGCCAGCATCTCTGGGGCAGGGGGCGAAGATACGCAGTATTTT	CASISGAGGEDTQYF
.	TRBV6-1	TRBJ2-7	TRBD1	TGTGCCAGTGATTCCTGGACAGGCCCTCGTGAGCAGTACTTC	CASDSWTGPREQYF
.	TRBV30	TRBJ1-5	.	TGTGCCTGGAGTTCGTACAATCAGCCCCAGCATTTT	CAWSSYNQPQHF
.	TRBV5-8	TRBJ2-3	TRBD1	TGTGCCAGCAGCTTAATGGACAGGGGAGTGGAGGATACGCAGTATTTT	CASSLMDRGVEDTQYF
.	TRBV27	TRBJ1-4	.	TGTGCCAGCAGTTTTCTGCGACTGGGACTACATGAAAAACTGTTTTTT	CASSFLRLGLHEKLFF
.	TRBV4-3	TRBJ2-3	TRBD2	TGCGCCAGCAGCCAAGATCGGCTAGCGGGGGGCCTAGGGGCCCCAGATACGCAGTATTTT	CASSQDRLAGGLGAPDTQYF
.	TRBV5-1	TRBJ1-2	TRBD1	TGCGCCAGCAGCCGCACAGGGGTGCCCCTCGCTAACTATGGCTACACCTTC	CASSRTGVPLANYGYTF
.	TRBV19	TRBJ2-1	TRBD2	TGTGCCAGTAGTATAGGCGGACTAGCGGGGGGAAACAATGAGCAGTTCTTC	CASSIGGLAGGNNEQFF
.	TRBV19	TRBJ2-5	.	TGTGCCAGTAGCCGGCTGGAGGGGGAGACCCAGTACTTC	CASSRLEGETQYF
once	TRBV6-5	TRBJ1-5	.	TGTGCCAGCAGTTACTCCGGGTATAGCAATCAGCCCCAGCATTTT	CASSYSGYSNQPQHF
.	TRBV12-1	TRBJ1-1	.	TGTGCCAGCAGCCCCGAAGGACAAGGGAACACTGAAGCTTTCTTT	CASSPEGQGNTEAFF
.	TRBV19	TRBJ2-5	.	TGTGCCAGTGGACAGGGAGGGGAGACCCAGTACTTC	CASGQGGETQYF
.	TRBV7-2	TRBJ1-1	.	TGTGCCAGCAGCTTAGTCACGGGTCACACTGAAGCTTTCTTT	CASSLVTGHTEAFF
.	TRBV28	TRBJ1-2	TRBD1	TGTGCCAGCAGTTCAACCTCAGGGGGTAACTATGGCTACACCTTC	CASSSTSGGNYGYTF
.	TRBV27	TRBJ2-7	.	TGTGCCAGCAGTCCTAACTACTACGAGCAGTACTTC	CASSPNYYEQYF
.	TRBV12-2	TRBJ2-5	.	TGTGCAAGTCGCTTACTACGGGAGAAAAGAGAGACCCAGTACTTC	CASRLLREKRETQYF
few	TRBV10-2	TRBJ1-6	TRBD1	TGCGCCAGCAGTGAGACATCCCGGACAGGTTCACCCCTCCACTTT	CASSETSRTGSPLHF
few	TRBV4-3	TRBJ1-1	.	TGCGCCAGCAGCCAAGATGGTTACGGGAACACTGAAGCTTTCTTT	CASSQDGYGNTEAFF
.	TRBV28	TRBJ2-5	.	TGTGCCAGCAGTTTATGGCAGAACCAAGAGACCCAGTACTTC	CASSLWQNQETQYF
.	TRBV18	TRBJ2-3	TRBD2	TGTGCCAGCTCACTTCAGGGACTAGCGGGGGGGCCAGATACGCAGTATTTT	CASSLQGLAGGPDTQYF
.	TRBV7-3	TRBJ2-2	.	TGTGCCAGCAGCTCGGGGGGACACGCGAACACCGGGGAGCTGTTTTTT	CASSSGGHANTGELFF
.	TRBV6-5	TRBJ2-7	.	TGTGCCAGCAGCTTCAGGGAGGCCTACGAGCAGTACTTC	CASSFREAYEQYF
.	TRBV18	TRBJ2-1	.	TGTGCCAGCTCCGACAGTCCCTACTACAATGAGCAGTTCTTC	CASSDSPYYNEQFF
.	TRBV2	TRBJ1-2	.	TGTGCCAGCAGTGATCACCGACTTGAGACGTTC	CASSDHRLETF
.	TRBV29-1	TRBJ2-3	.	TGCAGCTCGGGAGGGGGCGCGGGCACAGATACGCAGTATTTT	CSSGGGAGTDTQYF
.	TRBV7-9	TRBJ1-1	.	TGTGCCAGCAGCCCGTACCGGGACACCAAGAACACTGAAGCTTTCTTT	CASSPYRDTKNTEAFF